Given below is one T cell receptor beta chain in context. Its antigen is not identified. The CDR3 consists of 14 residues. Germline loops: CDR1 SGHRS, CDR2 YFSETQ. The V and J ends lost 0 bases and 1 base respectively, with 7 bases between them. The 5'RACE method, run with constant-segment primers, produced TCR alpha and TCR beta cDNA libraries (carrying sample barcodes and UMIs). One entry per CDR3 protein, called by TCRdb with MiXCR from the 5' RACE reads. This table has roughly 400,000 distinct CDR3 sequences, approximately 25% appearing once. The sample originates from a study of T-cell memory formation after mild COVID-19. Overall study: Each donor largely had its own TCR clusters.

Broader study findings: The main location of contracting CD4+ clones was CM and EM, and that of contracting CD8+ clones was EMRA. From day 15 to 85, contracting clones were balanced between CD4 and CD8, whereas later expanders leaned toward CD4+.

This TCR derives from an adult woman who had mild COVID-19 (a few samples of this study predate the infection). Cell type and time point are not known. The rearrangement links TRBV5-1 to TRBJ1-1; D is ambiguous. The material sequenced was PBMCs or a T cell subset sorted from them (not recorded which). CDR3 sequence reads: CASSLEVQNTEAFF. The CDR3 DNA sequence: TGCGCCAGCAGCTTGGAAGTACAGAACACTGAAGCTTTCTTT.